This TCR beta chain was documented in a study of blood T cell repertoires in COVID-19 (dated by TCRdb to 2020 to 2022). With respect to the entire study: Collaborator samples came from the United States, Italy and Spain and covered acute and convalescent phases of COVID-19. Sample metadata almost always included a de-identified subject ID, COVID-19 status, age in years and sex. Deeply sampled blood TCRbeta repertoires from subjects exposed to, actively infected with, or recovered from COVID-19 were included in the dataset. Where available, HLA class I and class II types were obtained from metadata supplied by the sample provider rather than from assay-based typing. The prospective study material was composed of cDNA or gDNA derived from T cells, B-cell-depleted T cells, or PBMCs. The repertoires were made available in a free public database intended to serve as a resource for research on the immune response to SARS-CoV-2. Samples came from the ongoing ImmuneRACE study (first 160 participants) plus 1,254 subjects from 6 global collaborators.

Summary of the overall study and its limitations: The amount of clinical and demographic metadata varied by source and participant and was provided uncurated.

One collaborating source in Seattle enrolled patients during active infection and followed them longitudinally through the course of disease. Whole blood was collected in K2EDTA tubes by collaborating institutions according to the institutions' own protocols. For TCRbeta analysis, collaborators shipped samples as frozen whole blood, isolated PBMCs, or DNA extracted from either of those sample types. Note on this clone: The antigen this receptor binds is unknown. Base qualities are not provided; no much larger clone lies one nucleotide away.

TCRbeta CDR3 regions were amplified from genomic DNA using the immunoSEQ Assay, a bias-controlled multiplex PCR. From the authors' description of their analysis: The number of nucleated cells in each sample was estimated from the amplification of reference gene primers within the assay. To quantify the absolute abundance of each unique TCRbeta CDR3 rearrangement, sequence reads were collapsed and filtered. For each sample, productive Simpson clonality was calculated by taking the square root of Simpson's diversity index across productive rearrangements. The immuneACCESS repertoire file appears here via TCRdb, limited to in-frame rearrangements. These files lack a portion of the clones; in checked studies, under half of the deficit traces to unresolved V genes, and the cause of the others is not known. V, J and clone size are taken as reported in that table, and D and trimming were inferred from the DNA itself. The sample yields 410,000 or so clones; approximately 91% were counted once. In total, the top ten clones hold about 1.6% of the sample.

Sequenced input: peripheral blood. This TCR came from a woman between 35 and 50 years old with COVID-19, enrolled during active disease.

The CDR3 sequence is CASSLSNTEAFF. The bases read TGTGCCAGCAGTTTGAGTAACACTGAAGCTTTCTTT. The chain is assembled from TRBV2 and TRBJ1-1; the D gene assignment is ambiguous. Per the germline V gene, SNHLY is the CDR1 and FYNNEI is the CDR2. The CDR3 runs 12 residues from the cysteine to the phenylalanine. The read is trimmed to its CDR3 DNA, 36 bases read in frame from base 1. Cut back by 5 bases and 2 bases, the V and J ends lie 6 bases apart.